This TCR beta chain is from a study of PD-1 blockade in classical Hodgkin lymphoma. Study background: Intravenous infusions of nivolumab 3 mg/kg reached patients every 2 weeks. Regarding the study as a whole: It was reported that newly diagnosed patients had less baseline TCR diversity than healthy donors.

Each patient relapsed following autologous stem cell transplantation, and prior brentuximab vedotin exposure differed. Best responses were complete response, partial response or progressive disease. Generated by immunoSEQ multiplex PCR, the TCRdb table keeps only in-frame clones and is missing some. This table holds about 15,000 clones, just over 85% found once. Trimming shortened V by 5 bases and J by 2 bases, and 9 bases separated the two germline ends. Germline values: CDR1 SEHNR, CDR2 FQNEAQ (reference sequence). CDR3 length: 13 amino acids. This clone was seen a single time. Its target is unknown.

Sequencing used peripheral blood mononuclear cells (PBMCs), obtained at baseline. The sequence came from a human donor with classical Hodgkin lymphoma. This chain uses TRBV7-9 with TRBJ1-1; D remains unclear. The CDR3 bases are TGTGCCAGCAGCCCTGTACTTAACACTGAAGCTTTCTTT. It encodes CASSPVLNTEAFF.